The entry that follows covers one TCR beta chain sequence. Its antigen remains unknown. The record originates from a study of cytomegalovirus exposure and HLA in healthy donors. The PCR had 60 Vbeta and 13 Jbeta primers. Clones were read by immunoSEQ multiplex PCR, and TCRdb kept only the in-frame ones, dropping some. Of roughly 160,000 clones in the sample, less than 90% were seen once. Regarding the study as a whole: Investigators reported more than 150 TCR beta chains as tied to cytomegalovirus. Among immune exposure information, only CMV serostatus was available.

The CDR3 length is 14 residues. CDR1 is LNHDA, CDR2 SQIVND, per germline (reference sequence). J was trimmed by 2 bases and V by 9 bases; bases with no gene match: 3. This TCR was sampled from a boy aged 2 to 9 in good health and CMV-seronegative. Sequences were obtained from PBMCs. This chain joins TRBV19 and TRBJ2-7, with TRBD2 matching over 14 bases. CDR3 in amino acids: CASGTSGRTYEQYF. The CDR3 nucleotides read TGTGCCAGCGGGACTAGCGGGAGAACCTACGAGCAGTACTTC.